This TCR beta chain was recovered during a study of beta chain features in type 1 diabetes. Study-wide results and limits: Shorter TCRB CDR3s, moderately but significantly so, marked every one of the four CD4+ subsets in Type 1 diabetes patients.

The CDR3 runs 14 residues. V shed 2 bases and J 1 base; nucleotides not matched to a gene: 2. Germline V gene lookup returns CDR1 SQVTM and CDR2 ANQGSEA. For this clone: No antigen is known for it. The sample has other DNA sequences that encode this CDR3 too.

The entirety of the isolated RNA underwent reverse transcription, so expressed TCRB transcripts were sequenced. Some clones are missing from TCRdb's copy, which holds only in-frame ones; the method was immunoSEQ multiplex PCR. Here the sample spans over 600,000 clones, roughly 12% being singletons. CD4+ naive, central memory, regulatory and stem cell-like memory cells were sorted via CD45RO/CCR7/CD25/CD127/CD95/CD27. The V and J genes are TRBV29-1 and TRBJ2-3; TRBD2 matches 8 bases. Sequencing was performed on naive CD4+ T cells from blood. The clonotype was recovered from a young man with type 1 diabetes. DNA for the CDR3: TGCAGCGTTGAAAGTAGCGGGGGCACAGATACGCAGTATTTT. This encodes CSVESSGGTDTQYF.